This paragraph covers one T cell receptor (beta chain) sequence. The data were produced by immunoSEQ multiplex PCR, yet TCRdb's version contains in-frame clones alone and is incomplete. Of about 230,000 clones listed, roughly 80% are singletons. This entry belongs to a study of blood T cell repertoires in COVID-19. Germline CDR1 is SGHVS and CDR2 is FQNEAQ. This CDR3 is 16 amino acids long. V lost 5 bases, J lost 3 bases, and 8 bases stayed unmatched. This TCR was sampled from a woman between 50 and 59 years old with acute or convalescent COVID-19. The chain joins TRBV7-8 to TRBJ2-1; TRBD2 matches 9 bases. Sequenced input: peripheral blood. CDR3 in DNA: TGTGCCAGCAGCGCACGCGATAGCGGGAGCTACAATGAGCAGTTCTTC. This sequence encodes CASSARDSGSYNEQFF.